The rows below give T cell receptor beta chains drawn from one sample of a study of cytomegalovirus exposure and HLA in healthy donors. Generated by immunoSEQ multiplex PCR, the TCRdb table keeps only in-frame clones and is missing some. The sample has over 65,000 clones, around 74% seen once. What was sequenced was PBMCs. These receptors originate from a woman in her twenties or thirties in good health and CMV-seropositive. CDR3s include the opening cysteine and the closing phenylalanine or tryptophan. D genes are given only for firm matches. The listing skips clone size in some rows; elsewhere it reads once, few, many or a size class.

v_call	d_call	j_call	clone_size	cdr3_aa	cdr3_nt
TRBV18	TRBD1	TRBJ1-3	NA	CASSRSQGAEGNTIYF	TGTGCCAGCTCACGGTCACAGGGGGCGGAAGGAAACACCATATATTTT
TRBV7-6	NA	TRBJ1-4	NA	CASSLTQGSSNEKLFF	TGTGCCAGCAGCCTAACCCAGGGGTCTTCTAATGAAAAACTGTTTTTT
TRBV5-1	TRBD2	TRBJ2-1	few	CASSNRLAAYNEQFF	TGCGCCAGCAGCAACCGACTAGCGGCATACAATGAGCAGTTCTTC
TRBV5-1	TRBD1	TRBJ1-4	NA	CASSLAGTGTYKLFF	TGCGCCAGCAGCTTGGCGGGGACAGGGACATACAAACTGTTTTTT
TRBV7-2	NA	TRBJ1-2	once	CASSLVPGGYTF	TGTGCCAGCAGCTTAGTACCGGGGGGCTACACCTTC
TRBV10-3	TRBD1	TRBJ1-2	NA	CAISGQGLGYTF	TGTGCCATCAGTGGACAGGGGTTAGGCTACACCTTC
TRBV7-2	NA	TRBJ2-1	NA	CASSAPGGYNEQFF	TGTGCCAGCAGCGCTCCCGGGGGTTACAATGAGCAGTTCTTC
TRBV7-8	TRBD2	TRBJ2-5	once	CASSVPTSGFETQYF	TGTGCCAGCAGCGTTCCGACTAGCGGGTTTGAGACCCAGTACTTC
TRBV6-5	NA	TRBJ2-7	NA	CASSVTRGSYEQYF	TGTGCCAGCAGCGTAACGCGGGGATCCTACGAGCAGTACTTC
TRBV23-1	NA	TRBJ1-2	NA	CASKETANRGYTF	TGCGCCAGCAAGGAGACAGCAAATCGGGGCTACACCTTC
TRBV25-1	NA	TRBJ2-2	NA	CASSQGVWTGELFF	TGTGCCAGCAGCCAAGGGGTGTGGACCGGGGAGCTGTTTTTT
TRBV5-4	TRBD1	TRBJ1-2	NA	CASSLDRARLYGYTF	TGTGCCAGCAGCCTCGACAGGGCCCGCCTCTATGGCTACACCTTC
TRBV29-1	NA	TRBJ2-7	NA	CSVEGLSYEQYF	TGCAGCGTTGAGGGGCTGTCCTACGAGCAGTACTTC
TRBV11-2	NA	TRBJ2-5	NA	CASSFRTPVGETQYF	TGTGCCAGCAGCTTTCGGACTCCGGTCGGAGAGACCCAGTACTTC
TRBV9	TRBD1	TRBJ2-7	NA	CASSALDGQGSYEQYF	TGTGCCAGCAGCGCCCTAGACGGACAGGGAAGCTACGAGCAGTACTTC
TRBV27	NA	TRBJ1-2	NA	CASSFGPGSNYGYTF	TGTGCCAGCAGTTTTGGCCCGGGGTCGAACTATGGCTACACCTTC
TRBV7-7	TRBD2	TRBJ2-3	NA	CASSQTSGSSTDTQYF	TGTGCTAGCAGCCAGACTAGCGGGTCTAGCACAGATACGCAGTATTTT
TRBV5-1	NA	TRBJ1-1	once	CASSGYGDTEAFF	TGCGCCAGCAGCGGGTACGGGGACACGGAGGCTTTCTTT
TRBV28	NA	TRBJ2-2	NA	CASRSNTGELFF	TGTGCCAGCAGAAGCAACACCGGGGAGCTGTTTTTT